This T cell receptor beta chain was retrieved from a study of radiotherapy plus CTLA-4 blockade in lung cancer. Broader study findings: Early clone dynamics of blood T cells, plus interferon-beta, reportedly predicted response best.

Points on this clone: What it binds is not known.

The CDR3 length is 15 residues. Germline V gene lookup returns CDR1 SQVTM and CDR2 ANQGSEA. Trimming took off 7 bases at V and 4 bases at J, with 19 bases between the two ends. Assay used: immunoSEQ multiplex PCR; TCRdb lists only in-frame clones, some missing. The sample lists approximately 95,000 clones, 80% to 85% occurring once. The sample in question was peripheral blood, obtained from a patient treated with radiotherapy plus ipilimumab. The rearrangement links TRBV29-1 to TRBJ2-2, with D perhaps TRBD2 (6 bases). The clonotype originates from a human donor with non-small cell lung cancer who had a partial response to radiotherapy plus ipilimumab. The CDR3 coding sequence is TGCAGCGCCGGTCGGGGCCTAGCGAGCACCGGGGAGCTGTTTTTT. Amino acids: CSAGRGLASTGELFF.